This TCR beta chain was recorded in a study of T-cell reconstitution after alpha-beta-depleted transplantation in children. The V end lost 4 bases, the J end lost 4 bases, and 13 bases lay between the germline ends. CDR1 is SGHAT and CDR2 is FQNNGV in the germline V gene. This CDR3 has 14 residues. A TCRbeta library incorporating unique molecular identifiers was prepared. Each CDR3 protein is one row after TCRdb ran MiXCR on the PCR reads. Found here are 450,000 to 600,000 distinct CDR3 sequences, about 10% of them singletons; the top ten hold around 2%. Study results and caveats: When one year had passed after transplant, most T-cell counts and diversity came from newly produced T cells. Surviving recipient T cells and intrathymic progenitors accounted for some patients' high TCRbeta diversity at day 60. At around two months after transplant, the alpha-beta T cells were reportedly derived from several hundred expanded clones that came from non-depleted graft cells.

Many counts were recorded for this clonotype. Its antigen remains unidentified. The sample consisted of PBMCs, taken before TCRalphabeta/CD19-depleted stem cell transplant. The V gene is TRBV11-2, the J gene TRBJ1-2; D gene ambiguous. The receptor was derived from a child between 2 and 9 years old with inherited bone marrow failure, due to receive a stem cell transplant. The CDR3 loop is CASSSGEGLYGYTF. For the CDR3, the DNA is TGTGCCAGCAGCTCCGGGGAGGGCCTCTATGGCTACACCTTC.